The rows below give T cell receptor beta chains drawn from one sample of a study of T-cell memory formation after mild COVID-19. TCRdb recomputed calls from the 5' RACE reads with MiXCR, one row per CDR3 protein. The table has around 34,000 distinct CDR3 sequences, just under 8% seen once. The sequencing input was PBMCs or a T cell subset sorted from them (not recorded which). The source is a man aged 18 to 35 who had mild COVID-19 (a few samples of this study predate the infection). Cell type and time point are not known. Each CDR3 is given with its conserved first and last residue. D genes are given only for firm matches. Only part of the rows carry a size: once, few, many, or a class if the clone is expanded.

clone_size	j_call	v_call	d_call	cdr3_length	cdr3_nt	cdr3_aa
many	TRBJ2-6	TRBV6-5	NA	15	TGTGCCAGCAGTTCTCAGGGATCTGGGGCCAACGTCCTGACTTTC	CASSSQGSGANVLTF
many	TRBJ2-5	TRBV7-2	NA	14	TGTGCCAGCAGTCTTAACTCCCCACCCGGGACCCAGTACTTC	CASSLNSPPGTQYF
many	TRBJ1-2	TRBV29-1	TRBD1	13	TGCAGCGCAGGACAGGATGGGGGCTATGGCTACACCTTC	CSAGQDGGYGYTF
NA	TRBJ2-7	TRBV4-1	NA	12	TGCGCCAGCAGCCCCGATGGGGGACTCCAGTACTTC	CASSPDGGLQYF
medium-sized	TRBJ1-1	TRBV19	NA	14	TGTGCCAGTAGGAGTGCTGGGCCCTACACTGAAGCTTTCTTT	CASRSAGPYTEAFF
few	TRBJ1-1	TRBV29-1	NA	13	TGCAGCGTTGAACCCGGGGAGAGCACTGAAGCTTTCTTT	CSVEPGESTEAFF
many	TRBJ2-5	TRBV5-1	NA	14	TGCGCCAGCAGCTTGGAGCAGGGAAGGGAGACCCAGTACTTC	CASSLEQGRETQYF
NA	TRBJ1-5	TRBV19	NA	16	TGTGCCAGTAGACAAAGGTCGTTAGATAGCAATCAGCCCCAGCATTTT	CASRQRSLDSNQPQHF
many	TRBJ1-3	TRBV6-6	NA	14	TGTGCCAGCACCTATCAGGACTCTGGAAACACCATATATTTT	CASTYQDSGNTIYF
NA	TRBJ1-1	TRBV11-2	NA	14	TGTGCCAGCAGCTGGAGGACGGGGAACACTGAAGCTTTCTTT	CASSWRTGNTEAFF
many	TRBJ2-3	TRBV6-1	NA	14	TGTGCCAGCAGTGAGGGCTGGGCCACAGATACGCAGTATTTT	CASSEGWATDTQYF
many	TRBJ2-3	TRBV10-3	TRBD2	14	TGTGCCATCGGTAGCGGGGACAGCACAGATACGCAGTATTTT	CAIGSGDSTDTQYF
few	TRBJ2-7	TRBV6-5	NA	13	TGTGCCAGCAGTTACAATGGGGGTTCGGAGCAGTACTTC	CASSYNGGSEQYF
NA	TRBJ2-5	TRBV4-1	NA	18	TGCGCCAGCAGCCAAGTCAATTTGGGGTTTCAGAAAGGAGAGACCCAGTACTTC	CASSQVNLGFQKGETQYF
many	TRBJ1-5	TRBV5-1	NA	12	TGCGCCAGCAGCTTCGAGGGTCAGCCCCAGCATTTT	CASSFEGQPQHF
few	TRBJ1-5	TRBV18	NA	13	TGTGCCAGCTCACCAGGGGAAGATCAGCCCCAGCATTTT	CASSPGEDQPQHF
many	TRBJ1-5	TRBV10-3	NA	13	TGTGCCATCAGTGAGTCCGGCAATCAGCCCCAGCATTTT	CAISESGNQPQHF
many	TRBJ2-3	TRBV6-5	TRBD2	15	TGTGCCAGCTCAAGGCGGGGGGGGATCCCAGATACGCAGTATTTT	CASSRRGGIPDTQYF
many	TRBJ1-2	TRBV12-3/TRBV12-4	NA	14	TGTGCCAGCAGTTTAGCGCATGTCCCGGATGGCTACACCTTC	CASSLAHVPDGYTF